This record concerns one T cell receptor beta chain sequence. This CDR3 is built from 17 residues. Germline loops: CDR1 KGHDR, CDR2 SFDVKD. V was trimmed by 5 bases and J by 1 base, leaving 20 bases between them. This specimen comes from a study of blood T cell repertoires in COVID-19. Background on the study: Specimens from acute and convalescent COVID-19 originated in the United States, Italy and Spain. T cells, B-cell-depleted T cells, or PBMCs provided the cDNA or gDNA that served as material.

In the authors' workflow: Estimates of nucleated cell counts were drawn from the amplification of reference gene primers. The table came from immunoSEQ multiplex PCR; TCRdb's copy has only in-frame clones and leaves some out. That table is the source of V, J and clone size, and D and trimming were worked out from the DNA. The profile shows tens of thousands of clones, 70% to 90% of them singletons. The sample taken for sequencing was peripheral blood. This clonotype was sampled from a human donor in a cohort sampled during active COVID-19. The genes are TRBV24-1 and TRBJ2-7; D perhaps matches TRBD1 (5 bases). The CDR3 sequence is CATSAAHSGKESYEQYF. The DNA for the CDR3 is TGTGCCACCAGTGCCGCGCATTCAGGGAAGGAATCCTACGAGCAGTACTTC.